Listed below are T cell receptor beta chains from one sample, sequenced in a study of T-cell memory formation after mild COVID-19. Each CDR3 protein is one row after TCRdb ran MiXCR on the 5' RACE reads. In the table there are 450,000 to 700,000 distinct CDR3 sequences, more than 15% of which are singletons. The sequencing input was PBMCs or a T cell subset sorted from them (not recorded which). These receptors were taken from an adult woman who had mild COVID-19 (a few samples of this study predate the infection). Cell type and time point are not known. The CDR3 runs from the conserved cysteine through the conserved F or W. A D gene is named only where the DNA matches it firmly. Not every row has a clone size; where given, it reads once, few, many or a size class.

clone_size: -; j_call: TRBJ2-7; d_call: TRBD2; v_call: TRBV29-1; cdr3_nt: TGCAGCGTTGAATGGGAGGGCCTCGCCGGGAACGAGCAGTACTTC; cdr3_aa: CSVEWEGLAGNEQYF
clone_size: -; j_call: TRBJ2-2; d_call: -; v_call: TRBV4-1; cdr3_nt: TGCGCCAGCAGCCAAATGACGGTGAACACCGGGGAGCTGTTTTTT; cdr3_aa: CASSQMTVNTGELFF
clone_size: few; j_call: TRBJ2-7; d_call: TRBD1; v_call: TRBV7-8; cdr3_nt: TGTGCCAGCAGCCCCCACCGGACAGGGAGCGAGCAGTACTTC; cdr3_aa: CASSPHRTGSEQYF
clone_size: few; j_call: TRBJ1-2; d_call: -; v_call: TRBV4-1; cdr3_nt: TGCGCCAGCAGCCAAGGTGGTGGGGTTGACTATGGCTACACCTTC; cdr3_aa: CASSQGGGVDYGYTF
clone_size: -; j_call: TRBJ1-2; d_call: TRBD1; v_call: TRBV12-3/TRBV12-4; cdr3_nt: TGTGCCAGCAGTCGGGGAGGACAGGGAGGTGGCTACACCTTC; cdr3_aa: CASSRGGQGGGYTF
clone_size: -; j_call: TRBJ1-1; d_call: -; v_call: TRBV20-1; cdr3_nt: TGCAGTGCCACGGACCCGAGGACTGAAGCTTTCTTT; cdr3_aa: CSATDPRTEAFF
clone_size: -; j_call: TRBJ2-2; d_call: TRBD1; v_call: TRBV14; cdr3_nt: TGTGCCAGCGTGGGGACAGCGGACACCGGGGAGCTGTTTTTT; cdr3_aa: CASVGTADTGELFF
clone_size: few; j_call: TRBJ2-3; d_call: -; v_call: TRBV9; cdr3_nt: TGTGCCAGCAGCGTAGGAGGGGACACAGATACGCAGTATTTT; cdr3_aa: CASSVGGDTDTQYF
clone_size: many; j_call: TRBJ2-7; d_call: TRBD2; v_call: TRBV5-1; cdr3_nt: TGCGCCAGCAGCTTGGGTACTAGCGGGTCCTCCTACGAGCAGTACTTC; cdr3_aa: CASSLGTSGSSYEQYF
clone_size: -; j_call: TRBJ1-2; d_call: -; v_call: TRBV12-3/TRBV12-4; cdr3_nt: TGTGCCAGCAGTTTAAGACAGACGCGCCAGGGCTACACCTTC; cdr3_aa: CASSLRQTRQGYTF
clone_size: -; j_call: TRBJ2-5; d_call: TRBD1; v_call: TRBV6-1; cdr3_nt: TGTGCCAGCAGCGGACAGGGTGAGACCCAGTACTTC; cdr3_aa: CASSGQGETQYF
clone_size: many; j_call: TRBJ1-1; d_call: TRBD1; v_call: TRBV5-1; cdr3_nt: TGCGCCAGCAGCTCTCGGACAGGGGGCAGGACTGAAGCTTTCTTT; cdr3_aa: CASSSRTGGRTEAFF
clone_size: many; j_call: TRBJ2-7; d_call: TRBD1; v_call: TRBV12-3/TRBV12-4; cdr3_nt: TGTGCCAGCAGTTTGCTAGCGGGACAGGGGGCCTACGAGCAGTACTTC; cdr3_aa: CASSLLAGQGAYEQYF
clone_size: -; j_call: TRBJ2-5; d_call: -; v_call: TRBV3-1; cdr3_nt: TGTGCCAGCAGCCACCGGGACTGGGACGAGACCCAGTACTTC; cdr3_aa: CASSHRDWDETQYF
clone_size: -; j_call: TRBJ2-3; d_call: -; v_call: TRBV20-1; cdr3_nt: TGCAGTGCGTACCATCACGCAGGGGATACGCAGTATTTT; cdr3_aa: CSAYHHAGDTQYF
clone_size: -; j_call: TRBJ1-4; d_call: -; v_call: TRBV4-2; cdr3_nt: TGTGCCAGCAGCCAAGATGGGTTGGGGCTGTTTAATGAAAAACTGTTTTTT; cdr3_aa: CASSQDGLGLFNEKLFF